In this sample, the clone carrying this T cell receptor (beta chain) turned up many times. This record comes from a study of human T cells and chemical hapten exposure. Stated time point: patch test 2, 6 weeks after DPC sensitization. The treatment here: therapeutic diphenylcyclopropenone sensitization with weekly scalp DPC. In germline, CDR1 is SNHLY, CDR2 FYNNEI. Trimming left V 3 bases short and J 7 bases short, with 1 base between. The CDR3 is made up of 10 amino acids. TCRdb independently ran MiXCR on the RACE reads; one entry per CDR3 protein. The sample consists of more than 90,000 distinct CDR3 sequences, around 10% of them appearing once.

The specimen comprised whole blood, sampled in connection with sensitization to the hapten diphenylcyclopropenone (DPC). This TCR was sampled from a woman aged 40 to 50 with alopecia areata. Some clones in this sample may be carry-over from other donors' samples. V and J are TRBV2 and TRBJ2-1; no definite D call. This chain's CDR3 is CASSENEQFF. In nucleotides, the CDR3 is TGTGCCAGCAGTGAGAATGAGCAGTTCTTC.